These 14 T cell receptor beta chains were all obtained from the same sample, sequenced in a study of OX40 agonist ivuxolimab in advanced cancers. Sequencing was performed with immunoSEQ multiplex PCR; in TCRdb, only in-frame clones are kept and a portion is missing. The repertoire includes tens of thousands of clones, 85% to 90% of them detected once, and about 8% sits in the top ten. Material: CD4+ or CD8+ T cells sorted from blood, obtained in a trial of the OX40 agonist ivuxolimab. The receptor source for this set is an adult with an advanced solid tumor such as melanoma, head and neck, liver or kidney cancer.

This clone was picked up a small number of times. This chain joins TRBV6-5 and TRBJ2-5; no clear D gene. The CDR3 has 15 amino acids. Looked up from germline, CDR1 is MNHEY and CDR2 is SVGAGI. The V gene lost 2 bases and the J gene lost 2 bases, with 12 bases spanning the gap. The CDR3 DNA follows: TGTGCCAGCAGTTACACTCCCGAAATACAAGAGACCCAGTACTTC. Its translation: CASSYTPEIQETQYF.

This sequence joins TRBV7-9 and TRBJ2-1, with unresolved D. Per germline, CDR1 SEHNR and CDR2 FQNEAQ (reference sequence). The CDR3 is 15 residues long. V dropped 1 base and J dropped 0 bases, with 7 bases sitting between them. The CDR3 reads CASSLGYSSYNEQFF. For the CDR3, the DNA is TGTGCCAGCAGCTTAGGCTATAGCTCCTACAATGAGCAGTTCTTC. The entire variable domain, with the rest obtained from reference TRBV7-9 and TRBJ2-1, is as follows: DTGVSQNPRHKITKRGQNVTFRCDPISEHNRLYWYRQTLGQGPEFLTYFQNEAQLEKSRLLSDRFSAERPKGSFSTLEIQRTEQGDSAMYLCASSLGYSSYNEQFFGPGTRLTVL.

The CDR3: CASSLIGQGQYF. DNA for the CDR3: TGTGCCAGCAGTTTAATAGGACAGGGGCAGTACTTC. The chain employs TRBV27 and TRBJ2-7; 8 nucleotides line up with TRBD1. CDR3 length equals 12 residues. Trimming at V came to 2 bases and at J to 9 bases, leaving 3 bases not matched to a gene. Per the germline V gene, CDR1 is MNHEY and CDR2 is SMNVEV (reference sequence).

The chain carries TRBV6-5 and TRBJ2-7, with 11 bases lining up with TRBD1. Germline V gene lookup returns CDR1 MNHEY and CDR2 SVGAGI. The CDR3 runs 16 residues. V lost 0 bases and J lost 3; bases outside the gene matches: 4. The DNA for the CDR3 is TGTGCCAGCAGTTACTCATCAGGGACAGGGGGCTACGAGCAGTACTTC. It is translated as CASSYSSGTGGYEQYF.

This clone appeared a single time. The V gene is TRBV5-1, the J gene TRBJ1-3; 7 bases agree with TRBD1. With 5 bases clipped from V and 1 base from J, the junction kept 6 bases outside the gene matches. This CDR3 spans 15 amino acids. From germline, CDR1 is SGHRS and CDR2 YFSETQ. Here the CDR3 DNA reads TGCGCCAGCAGGTTGACGGGACAGTCTGGAAACACCATATATTTT. Amino acid sequence: CASRLTGQSGNTIYF.

This chain connects TRBV30 to TRBJ2-2, with 11 positions matching TRBD2. The CDR3 is 16 amino acids. The J segment lost 2 bases and the V segment lost 2 bases, leaving 4 bases of the junction unmatched. Germline loops: CDR1 GTSNPN, CDR2 SVGIG (reference sequence). As DNA, the CDR3 is TGTGCCTGGAGTATTAGCGGGAGGGGAAACACCGGGGAGCTGTTTTTT. It translates to CAWSISGRGNTGELFF. The full variable domain, in which reference TRBV30 and TRBJ2-2 provide the parts outside the CDR3, is SQTIHQWPATLVQPVGSPLSLECTVEGTSNPNLYWYRQAAGRGLQLLFYSVGIGQISSEVPQNLSASRPQDRQFILSSKKLLLSDSGFYLCAWSISGRGNTGELFFGEGSRLTVL.

The chain uses TRBV6-5 and TRBJ2-4; D call uncertain. This CDR3 comprises 13 residues. The V gene lost 0 bases and the J gene lost 15 bases, with 15 bases spanning the gap. The V gene's germline CDR1 is MNHEY and CDR2 SVGAGI. CDR3 residues: CASSYSGSAPGYF. CDR3 nucleotides: TGTGCCAGCAGTTACTCAGGGTCGGCCCCAGGGTACTTC.

The chain joins TRBV7-9 to TRBJ2-1; TRBD2 matches 9 bases. Germline CDR1 SEHNR, CDR2 FQNEAQ (reference sequence). The CDR3 spans 16 residues. J was trimmed by 9 bases and V by 2 bases; bases with no gene match: 11. The CDR3 coding sequence is TGTGCCAGCAGCTTACTAGGTCTAGCGGGACGCATTGAGCAGTTCTTC. Translated: CASSLLGLAGRIEQFF.

This chain uses TRBV18 with TRBJ1-1; D remains ambiguous. CDR1 and CDR2 (germline): KGHSH, LQKENI. Deletions cut 3 bases from V and 4 bases from J, with 18 bases between. The CDR3 is 16 amino acids. In DNA form, the CDR3 reads TGTGCCAGCTCACCTTTACCCGGAATTGTGGCCACTGAAGCTTTCTTT. Translation gives CASSPLPGIVATEAFF.

For the CDR3, the DNA is TGTGCCAGCTCACCCCCCGGACAGGGAGTTGCAGAGACCCAGTACTTC. Its protein product is CASSPPGQGVAETQYF. The rearrangement links TRBV18 to TRBJ2-5; TRBD1 matches 8 bases. This CDR3 has 16 amino acids. Germline lookup yields CDR1 KGHSH and CDR2 LQKENI. With 3 bases clipped from V and 4 bases from J, the junction kept 10 bases outside the gene matches.

Of note for this clone: Other DNA sequences in the sample encode the same CDR3. This chain joins TRBV7-2 and TRBJ2-5; no clear D gene. CDR3 size: 11 residues. The V gene's germline CDR1 is SGHTA and CDR2 FQGNSA. Trimming left V 5 bases short and J 2 bases short, with 3 bases between. CDR3 in amino acids: CASSPQETQYF. CDR3 sequence (DNA): TGTGCCAGCAGCCCACAAGAGACCCAGTACTTC.

CDR3 amino acids: CASTKGGYGYTF. The CDR3 DNA sequence: TGTGCCAGCACCAAAGGGGGCTATGGCTACACCTTC. The chain couples TRBV6-5 to TRBJ1-2, with a weak D call TRBD1 (6 bases). Between the trimmed V and J ends, which lost 7 bases and 4 bases, there was a span of 10 bases. The CDR3 sequence is 12 residues long. Per germline, CDR1 MNHEY and CDR2 SVGAGI.

The chain joins TRBV5-1 to TRBJ2-3; a possible D gene is TRBD2 (6 bases). V was shortened by 6 bases and J by 5 bases, with 19 bases between the two germline ends. The CDR3 loop spans 15 amino acids. Germline values: CDR1 SGHRS, CDR2 YFSETQ. The CDR3 region is CASKKSGERGDTQYF. The DNA for the CDR3 is TGCGCCAGCAAAAAGTCGGGAGAGAGGGGAGATACGCAGTATTTT.

This rearrangement joins TRBV6-1 to TRBJ2-7, with 8 bases that match TRBD1. The CDR3 has 14 residues. The germline gives CDR1 MNHNS, CDR2 SASEGT. J lost 3 bases, V lost 6 bases, and 7 bases had no gene match. This chain's CDR3 is CASRGTGGDYEQYF. The CDR3, as DNA: TGTGCCAGCAGGGGGACAGGAGGAGACTACGAGCAGTACTTC.